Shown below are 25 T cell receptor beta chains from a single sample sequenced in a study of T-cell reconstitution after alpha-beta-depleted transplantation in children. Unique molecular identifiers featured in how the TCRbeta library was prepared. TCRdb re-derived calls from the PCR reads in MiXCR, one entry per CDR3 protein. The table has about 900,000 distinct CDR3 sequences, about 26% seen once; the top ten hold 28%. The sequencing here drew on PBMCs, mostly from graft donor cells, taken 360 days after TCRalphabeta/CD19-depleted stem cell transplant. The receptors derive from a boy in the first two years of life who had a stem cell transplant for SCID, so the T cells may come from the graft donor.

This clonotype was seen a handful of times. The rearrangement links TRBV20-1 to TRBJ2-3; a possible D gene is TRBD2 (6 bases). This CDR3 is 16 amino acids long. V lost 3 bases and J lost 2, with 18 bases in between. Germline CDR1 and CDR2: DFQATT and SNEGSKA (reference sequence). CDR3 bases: TGCAGTGCTAGGAGGGCGGGACGGGTTTTCACAGATACGCAGTATTTT. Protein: CSARRAGRVFTDTQYF.

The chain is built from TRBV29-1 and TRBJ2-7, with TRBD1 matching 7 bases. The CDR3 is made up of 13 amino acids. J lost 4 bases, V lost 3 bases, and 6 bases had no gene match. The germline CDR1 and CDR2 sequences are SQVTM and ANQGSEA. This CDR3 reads CSVDQQGRYEQYF. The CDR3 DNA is TGCAGCGTTGATCAACAGGGGCGATACGAGCAGTACTTC.

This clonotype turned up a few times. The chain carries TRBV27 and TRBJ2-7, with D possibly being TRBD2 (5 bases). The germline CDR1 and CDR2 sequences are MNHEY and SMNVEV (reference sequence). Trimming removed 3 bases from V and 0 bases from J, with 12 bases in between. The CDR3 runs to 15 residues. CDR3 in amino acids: CASSFSAGSSYEQYF. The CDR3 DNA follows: TGTGCCAGCAGTTTCTCGGCGGGCAGCTCCTACGAGCAGTACTTC.

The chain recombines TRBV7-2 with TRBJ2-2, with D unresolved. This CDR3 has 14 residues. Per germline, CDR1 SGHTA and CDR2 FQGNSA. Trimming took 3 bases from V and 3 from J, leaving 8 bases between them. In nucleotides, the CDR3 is TGTGCCAGCAGCTTTCCTCTAGACACCGGGGAGCTGTTTTTT. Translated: CASSFPLDTGELFF.

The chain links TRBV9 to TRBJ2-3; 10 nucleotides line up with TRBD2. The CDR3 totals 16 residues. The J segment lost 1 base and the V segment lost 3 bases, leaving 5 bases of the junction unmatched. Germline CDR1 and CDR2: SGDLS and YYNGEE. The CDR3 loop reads CASSAITSGGTDTQYF. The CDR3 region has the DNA TGTGCCAGCAGCGCGATTACTAGCGGGGGCACAGATACGCAGTATTTT.

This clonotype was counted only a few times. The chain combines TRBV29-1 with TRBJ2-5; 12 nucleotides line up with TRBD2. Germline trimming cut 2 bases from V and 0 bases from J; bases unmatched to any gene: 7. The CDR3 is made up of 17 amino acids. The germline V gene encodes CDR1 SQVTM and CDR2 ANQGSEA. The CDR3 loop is CSVEKLAGGAYQETQYF. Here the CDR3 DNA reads TGCAGCGTTGAAAAACTAGCGGGGGGCGCTTACCAAGAGACCCAGTACTTC.

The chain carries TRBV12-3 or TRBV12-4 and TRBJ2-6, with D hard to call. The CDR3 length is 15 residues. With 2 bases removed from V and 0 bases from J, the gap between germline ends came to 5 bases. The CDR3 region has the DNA TGTGCCAGCAGTTTAACCCACTCTGGGGCCAACGTCCTGACTTTC. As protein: CASSLTHSGANVLTF.

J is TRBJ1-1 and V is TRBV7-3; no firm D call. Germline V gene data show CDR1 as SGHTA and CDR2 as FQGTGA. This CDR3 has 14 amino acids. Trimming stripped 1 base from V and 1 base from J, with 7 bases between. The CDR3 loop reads CASSLSPSNTEAFF. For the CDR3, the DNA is TGTGCCAGCAGCTTAAGTCCCTCGAACACTGAAGCTTTCTTT.

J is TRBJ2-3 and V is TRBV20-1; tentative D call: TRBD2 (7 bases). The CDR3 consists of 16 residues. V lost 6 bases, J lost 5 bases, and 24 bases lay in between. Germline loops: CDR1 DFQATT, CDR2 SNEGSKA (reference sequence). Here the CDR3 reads CSASVMGGAVRDTQYF. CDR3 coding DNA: TGCAGTGCCAGCGTCATGGGGGGGGCGGTAAGAGATACGCAGTATTTT.

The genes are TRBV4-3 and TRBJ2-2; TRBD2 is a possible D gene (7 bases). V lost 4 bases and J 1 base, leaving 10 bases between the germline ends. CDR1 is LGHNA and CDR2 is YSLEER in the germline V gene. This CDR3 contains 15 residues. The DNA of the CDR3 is TGCGCCAGCAGCCGAGGGGGGGTGAACACCGGGGAGCTGTTTTTT. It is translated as CASSRGGVNTGELFF.

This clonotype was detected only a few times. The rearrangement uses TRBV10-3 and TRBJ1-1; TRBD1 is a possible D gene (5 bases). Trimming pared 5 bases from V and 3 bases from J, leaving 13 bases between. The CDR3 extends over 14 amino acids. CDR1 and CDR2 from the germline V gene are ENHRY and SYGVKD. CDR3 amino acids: CAISPQAWDTEAFF. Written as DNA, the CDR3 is TGTGCCATCAGTCCACAGGCGTGGGACACTGAAGCTTTCTTT.

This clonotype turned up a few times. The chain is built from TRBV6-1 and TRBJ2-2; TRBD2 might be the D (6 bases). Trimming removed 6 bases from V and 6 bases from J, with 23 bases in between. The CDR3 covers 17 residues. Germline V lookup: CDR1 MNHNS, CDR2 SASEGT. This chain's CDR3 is CASSSPAGRLPSGELFF. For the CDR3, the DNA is TGTGCCAGCAGCTCACCGGCGGGGCGATTACCATCCGGGGAGCTGTTTTTT.

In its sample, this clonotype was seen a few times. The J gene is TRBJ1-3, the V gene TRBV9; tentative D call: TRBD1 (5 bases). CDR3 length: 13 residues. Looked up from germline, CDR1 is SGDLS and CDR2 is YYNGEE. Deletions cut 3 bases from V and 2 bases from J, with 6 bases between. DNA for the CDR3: TGTGCCAGCAGCGCGGACACTGGAAACACCATATATTTT. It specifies CASSADTGNTIYF.

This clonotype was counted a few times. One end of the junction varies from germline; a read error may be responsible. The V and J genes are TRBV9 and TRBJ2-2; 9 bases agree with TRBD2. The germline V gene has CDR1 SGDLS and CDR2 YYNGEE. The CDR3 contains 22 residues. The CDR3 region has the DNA TGTGCCAGCAGCGTAGCCCCCCAGGGGACTAGCTATCCACCGGGGAGCTGGGGGCCCCTGGTTTTT. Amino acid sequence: CASSVAPQGTSYPPGSWGPLVF.

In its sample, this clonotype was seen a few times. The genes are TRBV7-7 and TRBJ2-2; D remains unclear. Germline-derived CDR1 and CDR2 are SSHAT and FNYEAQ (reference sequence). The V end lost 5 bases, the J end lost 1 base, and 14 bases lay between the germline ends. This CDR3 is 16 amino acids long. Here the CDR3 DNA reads TGTGCCAGCAGCCCCGTGGTGGCAGGGAACACCGGGGAGCTGTTTTTT. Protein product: CASSPVVAGNTGELFF. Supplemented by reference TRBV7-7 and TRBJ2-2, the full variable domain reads GAGVSQSPRYKVTKRGQDVTLRCDPISSHATLYWYQQALGQGPEFLTYFNYEAQPDKSGLPSDRFSAERPEGSISTLTIQRTEQRDSAMYRCASSPVVAGNTGELFFGEGSRLTVL.

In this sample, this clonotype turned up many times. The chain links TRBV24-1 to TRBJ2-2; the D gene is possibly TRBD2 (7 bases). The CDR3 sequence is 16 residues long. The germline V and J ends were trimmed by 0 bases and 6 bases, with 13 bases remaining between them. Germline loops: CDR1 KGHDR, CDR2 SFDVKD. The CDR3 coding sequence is TGTGCCACCAGTGATTTGCGGGGGGCCGTAGCCGGGGAGCTGTTTTTT. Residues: CATSDLRGAVAGELFF.

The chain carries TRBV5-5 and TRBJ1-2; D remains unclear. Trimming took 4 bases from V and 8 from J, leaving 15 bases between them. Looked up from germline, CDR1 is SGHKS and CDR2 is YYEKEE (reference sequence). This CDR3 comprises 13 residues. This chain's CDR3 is CASSGLLPRGYTF. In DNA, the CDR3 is TGTGCCAGCAGCGGACTCCTCCCTCGGGGCTACACCTTC.

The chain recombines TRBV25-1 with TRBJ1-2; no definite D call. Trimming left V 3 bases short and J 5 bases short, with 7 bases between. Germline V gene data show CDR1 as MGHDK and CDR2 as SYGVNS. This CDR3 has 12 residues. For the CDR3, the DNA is TGTGCCAGCAGTGATCAGTTTTATGGCTACACCTTC. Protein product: CASSDQFYGYTF.

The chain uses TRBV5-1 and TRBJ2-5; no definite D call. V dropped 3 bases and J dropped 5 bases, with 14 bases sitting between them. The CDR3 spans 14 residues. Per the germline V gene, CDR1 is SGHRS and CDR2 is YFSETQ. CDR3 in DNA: TGCGCCAGCAGCTCTGGAACTCCCGGGGAGACCCAGTACTTC. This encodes CASSSGTPGETQYF.

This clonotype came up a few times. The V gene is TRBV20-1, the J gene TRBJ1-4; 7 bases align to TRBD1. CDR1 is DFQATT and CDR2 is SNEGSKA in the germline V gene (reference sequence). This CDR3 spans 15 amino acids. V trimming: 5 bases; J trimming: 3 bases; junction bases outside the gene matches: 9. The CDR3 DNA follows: TGCAGTGCTCGTGTACAGGGGAGGGCTAATGAAAAACTGTTTTTT. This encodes CSARVQGRANEKLFF.

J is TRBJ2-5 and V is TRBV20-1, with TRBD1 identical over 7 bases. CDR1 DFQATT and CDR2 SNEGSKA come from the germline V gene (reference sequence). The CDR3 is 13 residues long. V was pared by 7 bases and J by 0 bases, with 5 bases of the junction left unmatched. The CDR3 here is CSVGGLNQETQYF. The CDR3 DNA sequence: TGCAGTGTAGGGGGCCTCAACCAAGAGACCCAGTACTTC.

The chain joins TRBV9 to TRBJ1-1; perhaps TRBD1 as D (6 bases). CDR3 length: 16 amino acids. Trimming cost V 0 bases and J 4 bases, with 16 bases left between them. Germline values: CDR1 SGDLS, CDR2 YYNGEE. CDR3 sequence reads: CASSVVIAGVTTEAFF. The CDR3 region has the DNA TGTGCCAGCAGCGTAGTAATCGCAGGGGTGACCACTGAAGCTTTCTTT.

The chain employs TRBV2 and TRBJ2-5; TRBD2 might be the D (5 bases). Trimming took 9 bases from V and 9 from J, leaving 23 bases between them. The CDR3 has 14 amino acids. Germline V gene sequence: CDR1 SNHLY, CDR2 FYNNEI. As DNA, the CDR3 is TGTGCCAGTAATCCCAAGGGAGTACGACGGGCCCAGTACTTC. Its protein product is CASNPKGVRRAQYF.

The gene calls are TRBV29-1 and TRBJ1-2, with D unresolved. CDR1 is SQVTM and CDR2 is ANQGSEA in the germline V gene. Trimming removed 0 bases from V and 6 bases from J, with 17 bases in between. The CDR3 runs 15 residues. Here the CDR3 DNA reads TGCAGCGTTGAAGATGGTCCGCGATCTATAGATGGCTACACCTTC. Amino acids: CSVEDGPRSIDGYTF.

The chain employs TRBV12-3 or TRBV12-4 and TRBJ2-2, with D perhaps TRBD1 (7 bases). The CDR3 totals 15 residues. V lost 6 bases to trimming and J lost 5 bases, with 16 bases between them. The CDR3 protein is CASSEGQGGTGELFF. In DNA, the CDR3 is TGTGCCAGCAGCGAAGGGCAGGGGGGTACCGGGGAGCTGTTTTTT.